This T cell receptor beta chain was sequenced in a study of blood T cell repertoires in COVID-19. About the study: Sites in the United States, Italy and Spain provided acute and convalescent COVID-19 samples. The analysed material was cDNA or gDNA that came from T cells, B-cell-depleted T cells, or PBMCs.

The count of this clone is one. Clones were read by immunoSEQ multiplex PCR, and TCRdb kept only the in-frame ones, dropping some. The data contain around 280,000 clones, around four fifths of them singletons. The TCR comes from a woman aged 50 to 60 with active or convalescent COVID-19. Sequenced: peripheral blood.

CDR3 bases: TGTGCCAGTAGTAAGGGAGGAGGGGACACTGAAGCTTTCTTT. Amino acids: CASSKGGGDTEAFF. The V and J genes are TRBV19 and TRBJ1-1; D may be TRBD1 (5 bases). Germline CDR1 and CDR2: LNHDA and SQIVND (reference sequence). V lost 4 bases to trimming and J lost 3 bases, with 12 bases between them. The length of the CDR3 is 14 residues.